This T cell receptor (beta chain) originates from a study of CD8 T cells in Susac syndrome. It was with random hexamers that about 0.45 to 1 ug RNA was reverse transcribed. TCRdb reprocessed the immunoSEQ multiplex PCR reads with MiXCR, giving one entry per CDR3 protein. Here the sample spans fewer than 80,000 distinct CDR3 sequences, roughly 94% being singletons. Germline trimming cut 1 base from V and 7 bases from J; bases unmatched to any gene: 5. Germline loops: CDR1 SGHRS, CDR2 YFSETQ. The CDR3 spans 14 residues. TCR beta was sequenced from blood CD8+ and CD4+ T cells. Patients with Susac syndrome fulfilled recently defined diagnostic criteria for definite or probable disease. Negative isolation was used for CD8+ and CD4+ T cells and FACS enrichment for TEMRA cells.

The TCR comes from a human donor with Susac syndrome. The chain is built from TRBV5-1 and TRBJ2-7; TRBD1 matches at 10 bases. Sequencing was done on a sample of CD8+ T cells from PBMCs. CDR3 sequence: CASSLRQGAEEQYF. The CDR3 nucleotides are TGCGCCAGCAGCTTGCGACAGGGGGCGGAGGAGCAGTACTTC.